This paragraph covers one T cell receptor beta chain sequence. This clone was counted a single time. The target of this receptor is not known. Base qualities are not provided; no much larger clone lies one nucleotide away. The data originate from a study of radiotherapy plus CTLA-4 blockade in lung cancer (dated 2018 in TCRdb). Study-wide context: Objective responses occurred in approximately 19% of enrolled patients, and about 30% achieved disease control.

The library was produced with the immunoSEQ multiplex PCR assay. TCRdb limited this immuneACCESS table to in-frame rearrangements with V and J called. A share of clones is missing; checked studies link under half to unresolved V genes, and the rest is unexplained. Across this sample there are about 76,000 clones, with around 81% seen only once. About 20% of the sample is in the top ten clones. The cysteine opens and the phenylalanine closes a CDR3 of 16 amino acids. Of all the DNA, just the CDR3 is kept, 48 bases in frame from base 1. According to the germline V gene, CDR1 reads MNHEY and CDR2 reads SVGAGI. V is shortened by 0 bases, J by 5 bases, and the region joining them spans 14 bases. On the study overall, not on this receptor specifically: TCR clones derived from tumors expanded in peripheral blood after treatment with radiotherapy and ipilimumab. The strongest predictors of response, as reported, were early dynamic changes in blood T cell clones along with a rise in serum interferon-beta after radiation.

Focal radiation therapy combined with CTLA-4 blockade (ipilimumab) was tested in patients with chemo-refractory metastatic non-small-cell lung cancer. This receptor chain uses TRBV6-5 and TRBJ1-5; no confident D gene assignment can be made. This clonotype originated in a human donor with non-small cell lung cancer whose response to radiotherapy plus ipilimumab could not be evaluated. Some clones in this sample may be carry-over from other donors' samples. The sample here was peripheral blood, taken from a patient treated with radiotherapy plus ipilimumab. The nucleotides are TGTGCCAGCAGTTACTCGGCCCCGGGGAGGGATCAGCCCCAGCATTTT. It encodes CASSYSAPGRDQPQHF.